This is a list of T cell receptor beta chains from one sample in a study of spatial heterogeneity in lung cancer. TCRdb recomputed calls from the 5' RACE reads with MiXCR, one row per CDR3 protein. The sample includes approximately 9,500 distinct CDR3 sequences, 4.5% of them seen just once. This sample comprised lung tumor tissue, obtained at surgery. These receptor sequences come from a female donor with early-stage non-small cell lung cancer. CDR3s include the opening cysteine and the closing phenylalanine or tryptophan. D genes are given only for firm matches. Not every row has a clone size; where given, it reads once, few, many or a size class.

>TRBV6-6|TRBD2|14|many|TRBJ2-7
CASGGTSGSYEQYF
TGTGCCAGCGGGGGGACTAGCGGCTCCTACGAGCAGTACTTC
>TRBV20-1|TRBD1|14|many|TRBJ2-7
CSAIWQGVAYEQYF
TGCAGTGCTATTTGGCAGGGGGTGGCCTACGAGCAGTACTTC
>TRBV5-4|-|15|-|TRBJ2-2
CASSLRTGNTGELFF
TGTGCCAGCAGCTTGAGGACTGGGAACACCGGGGAGCTGTTTTTT
>TRBV3-1|-|13|many|TRBJ2-7
CASSHGGLYEQYF
TGTGCCAGCAGCCACGGGGGTCTCTACGAGCAGTACTTC
>TRBV5-1|-|15|medium-sized|TRBJ1-1
CASSWRGTGDTEAFF
TGCGCCAGCAGCTGGCGCGGAACGGGGGACACTGAAGCTTTCTTT
>TRBV18|-|13|many|TRBJ2-5
CASSPGSQETQYF
TGTGCCAGCTCACCGGGATCCCAAGAGACCCAGTACTTC
>TRBV7-9|-|12|many|TRBJ1-2
CASSPDIPGYTF
TGTGCCAGCAGCCCGGACATCCCTGGCTACACCTTC
>TRBV20-1|-|16|many|TRBJ1-2
CSGIGWDSRNNYGYTF
TGCAGTGGTATTGGTTGGGACTCCCGAAATAACTATGGCTACACCTTC
>TRBV12-3/TRBV12-4|-|15|-|TRBJ1-5
CASSLEGGRDQPQHF
TGTGCCAGCAGTTTAGAGGGGGGGCGGGATCAGCCCCAGCATTTT
>TRBV24-1|TRBD2|15|many|TRBJ2-1
CATSTSGISYNEQFF
TGTGCCACTTCGACTAGCGGGATTTCCTACAATGAGCAGTTCTTC
>TRBV7-8|-|12|many|TRBJ2-2
CASSTGSGELFF
TGTGCCAGCAGCACAGGGTCCGGGGAGCTGTTTTTT
>TRBV24-1|TRBD2|12|medium-sized|TRBJ2-7
CATSEGSGREYF
TGTGCCACCAGTGAGGGTAGCGGGAGGGAGTACTTC
>TRBV7-2|-|13|many|TRBJ2-3
CASSIGGTDTQYF
TGTGCCAGCAGCATAGGGGGCACAGATACGCAGTATTTT
>TRBV11-2|TRBD2|15|-|TRBJ2-7
CASSLESGDSYEQYF
TGTGCCAGCAGCTTAGAGAGCGGGGATTCCTACGAGCAGTACTTC
>TRBV20-1|-|15|many|TRBJ2-5
CSASPGHTYQETQYF
TGCAGTGCTAGTCCGGGACACACGTACCAAGAGACCCAGTACTTC
>TRBV7-8|TRBD2|15|many|TRBJ2-1
CASSFGLAGHNEQFF
TGTGCCAGCAGCTTTGGGCTAGCGGGGCACAATGAGCAGTTCTTC
>TRBV5-1|-|16|few|TRBJ1-1
CASSLGSSGSAGRAFF
TGCGCCAGCAGCTTGGGGTCGTCGGGCAGTGCGGGAAGAGCTTTCTTT
>TRBV5-4|-|15|many|TRBJ2-6
CASSLAARGANVLTF
TGTGCCAGCAGCTTGGCCGCGCGCGGGGCCAACGTCCTGACTTTC
>TRBV6-5|TRBD1|14|medium-sized|TRBJ1-1
CASRLQGAGDSAFF
TGTGCCAGCAGGTTGCAGGGGGCAGGTGATTCGGCTTTCTTT
>TRBV3-1|-|17|few|TRBJ2-3
CASSQDGGSGSTDTQYF
TGTGCCAGCAGCCAAGATGGAGGTAGCGGAAGCACAGATACGCAGTATTTT
>TRBV15|TRBD1|15|medium-sized|TRBJ2-3
CATSETGIPTDTQYF
TGTGCCACCAGCGAGACAGGGATCCCCACAGATACGCAGTATTTT
>TRBV6-1|-|17|-|TRBJ1-5
CASSEAGLEGLNQPQHF
TGTGCCAGCAGTGAAGCCGGTTTGGAGGGGTTGAATCAGCCCCAGCATTTT
>TRBV7-3|TRBD1|15|few|TRBJ1-1
CASRSRGQGDTEAFF
TGTGCCAGCAGATCCCGGGGACAGGGGGACACTGAAGCTTTCTTT
>TRBV28|TRBD1|13|many|TRBJ1-5
CASSRQGWQPQHF
TGTGCCAGCAGCCGACAGGGATGGCAGCCCCAGCATTTT
>TRBV4-2|-|16|many|TRBJ1-2
CASSQDPRGSIYGYTF
TGTGCCAGCAGCCAAGATCCCCGGGGCAGTATCTATGGCTACACCTTC
>TRBV7-2|-|15|medium-sized|TRBJ1-5
CASSLDVGSNQPQHF
TGTGCCAGCAGCTTAGATGTGGGATCCAATCAGCCCCAGCATTTT
>TRBV20-1|TRBD2|17|medium-sized|TRBJ2-3
CSAGRLAGGGNTDTQYF
TGCAGTGCTGGAAGACTAGCGGGAGGTGGTAACACAGATACGCAGTATTTT
>TRBV27|TRBD1|13|many|TRBJ1-2
CASRVTQGAGYNF
TGTGCCAGCAGAGTTACCCAGGGGGCTGGCTACAACTTC
>TRBV12-3/TRBV12-4|-|15|many|TRBJ1-5
CASSLVSGNRQPQHF
TGTGCCAGCAGTTTGGTTAGCGGAAACAGGCAGCCCCAGCATTTT
>TRBV7-2|TRBD2|13|medium-sized|TRBJ2-5
CASSRAGQETQYF
TGTGCCAGCAGCCGAGCGGGACAAGAGACCCAGTACTTC
>TRBV20-1|-|15|many|TRBJ1-5
CSASSGGSLGQPQHF
TGCAGTGCTAGTAGCGGGGGATCTTTGGGTCAGCCCCAGCATTTT
>TRBV12-3/TRBV12-4|TRBD1|15|many|TRBJ2-1
CASSFPGQGYNEQFF
TGTGCCAGCAGTTTTCCGGGACAGGGCTACAATGAGCAGTTCTTC
>TRBV12-3/TRBV12-4|-|12|-|TRBJ1-1
CASATEVAEAFF
TGTGCCAGCGCGACGGAGGTGGCTGAAGCTTTCTTT
>TRBV7-3|TRBD1|14|many|TRBJ2-2
CASGTGVNTGELFF
TGTGCCAGTGGGACAGGGGTGAACACCGGGGAGCTGTTTTTT
>TRBV5-1|-|15|many|TRBJ2-1
CASSGRGDSYNEQFF
TGCGCCAGCAGCGGCCGGGGTGACTCCTACAATGAGCAGTTCTTC
>TRBV20-1|-|17|many|TRBJ2-7
CSASASRGGSSSYEQYF
TGCAGTGCTAGCGCCTCCCGCGGTGGGTCAAGCTCCTACGAGCAGTACTTC
>TRBV20-1|TRBD1|16|medium-sized|TRBJ2-2
CSARVAQGSNTGELFF
TGCAGTGCTAGAGTGGCACAGGGGTCGAACACCGGGGAGCTGTTTTTT
>TRBV12-3/TRBV12-4|TRBD2|16|many|TRBJ2-2
CASTFLAGGLTGELFF
TGTGCCAGCACATTTCTAGCGGGAGGATTGACCGGGGAGCTGTTTTTT
>TRBV7-9|-|13|many|TRBJ2-3
CASSPETGSAQYF
TGTGCCAGCAGCCCAGAAACAGGGAGCGCGCAGTATTTT
>TRBV27|TRBD1|18|many|TRBJ2-3
CASSFLPPGQGALDTQYF
TGTGCCAGCAGTTTTCTTCCTCCGGGACAGGGGGCTCTAGATACGCAGTATTTT
>TRBV18|-|13|many|TRBJ2-1
CASSPLGGPEQFF
TGTGCCAGCTCACCCCTGGGCGGACCTGAGCAGTTCTTC
>TRBV9|-|12|many|TRBJ2-2
CASRGLAGELFF
TGTGCCAGCAGGGGGTTAGCCGGAGAGCTGTTTTTT
>TRBV20-1|TRBD1|15|many|TRBJ2-3
CSARRTGDQADTQYF
TGCAGTGCTAGGAGGACAGGGGATCAGGCAGATACGCAGTATTTT
>TRBV19|-|19|medium-sized|TRBJ1-5
CASSINGHDYKYSNQPQHF
TGTGCCAGTAGTATAAACGGACATGACTATAAGTATAGCAATCAGCCCCAGCATTTT
>TRBV9|-|12|many|TRBJ2-3
CASSVGANTQYF
TGTGCCAGCAGCGTAGGGGCAAATACGCAGTATTTT
>TRBV18|-|14|many|TRBJ2-5
CASSPLGTQETQYF
TGTGCCAGCTCCCCCCTTGGGACTCAAGAGACCCAGTACTTC
>TRBV20-1|-|15|many|TRBJ2-3
CSAPPRERYTDTQYF
TGCAGTGCCCCCCCGCGCGAACGTTACACAGATACGCAGTATTTT
>TRBV7-8|TRBD2|17|many|TRBJ2-7
CASSSKITSGLNYEQYF
TGTGCCAGCAGCTCAAAAATAACTAGCGGGTTGAATTACGAGCAGTACTTC
>TRBV6-1|-|15|-|TRBJ2-1
CASSEALRAYNEQFF
TGTGCCAGCAGTGAAGCGCTCAGGGCGTACAATGAGCAGTTCTTC
>TRBV24-1|-|11|many|TRBJ2-1
CAVAVLDEQFF
TGTGCCGTCGCAGTTTTGGATGAGCAGTTCTTC
>TRBV27|-|13|many|TRBJ2-2
CASTQGRVGELFF
TGTGCCAGCACCCAGGGAAGGGTGGGGGAGCTGTTTTTT